The sequence of this TCR beta chain was determined in a study of blood T cell repertoires in COVID-19 (TCRdb year 2020). Background for the entire study: The collaborator samples originated in the United States, Italy and Spain and spanned the acute and convalescent phases of COVID-19. The prospective study material was composed of cDNA or gDNA derived from T cells, B-cell-depleted T cells, or PBMCs. Deeply sampled blood TCRbeta repertoires from subjects exposed to, actively infected with, or recovered from COVID-19 were included in the dataset. A freely available public database, intended as a resource for researchers studying the immune response to SARS-CoV-2, is where the repertoires were released. The samples were drawn from two sources: the first 160 participants of the ongoing ImmuneRACE study, and over 950 subjects contributed by 6 global collaborators. Nearly every sample came with metadata listing a de-identified subject ID, COVID-19 status, age in years and sex. Where HLA class I and class II types were available, the types were taken from metadata supplied by the sample provider, not from assay-based typing.

Another Seattle source contributed samples from volunteer blood donors who had recovered from COVID-19. Each collaborating institution followed its own protocols to collect whole blood in K2EDTA tubes. For TCRbeta analysis, collaborators shipped samples as frozen whole blood, isolated PBMCs, or DNA extracted from either of those sample types. General conclusions and limits of the study: Clinical and demographic metadata were provided uncurated, with the amount varying by source and participant.

Concerning this clone: The antigen it recognizes is unknown. No much larger clone exists at a distance of one base, and base qualities are not known.

TCRbeta CDR3 regions were amplified from genomic DNA using the immunoSEQ Assay, a bias-controlled multiplex PCR. In the source study's methods: The number of nucleated cells in each sample was estimated from the amplification of reference gene primers within the assay. Sequence reads were collapsed and filtered to measure the absolute abundance of every unique TCRbeta CDR3 rearrangement. For each sample, productive Simpson clonality was calculated as the square root of Simpson's diversity index across productive rearrangements. TCRdb retrieved this table from immuneACCESS and kept in-frame rearrangements only. Not all clones are present; in checked studies, unresolved V genes account for under half, and no reason is known for the remainder. That table is the source of V, J and clone size, and D and trimming were worked out from the DNA. Recorded for this sample are approximately 220,000 clones; 84% of them occurred a single time. Of the sample, roughly 4.6% is held by the ten largest clones.

The receptor was isolated from a woman aged 55-70 years who had recovered from COVID-19. Material: peripheral blood.

The CDR3 sequence is CASSQRQGAYTF. DNA sequence: TGTGCCAGCAGCCAGCGTCAGGGGGCTTACACCTTC. The chain couples TRBV3-1 (or the pseudogene TRBV3-2) to TRBJ1-2, with 8 central nucleotides matching TRBD1. The CDR1 and CDR2 encoded by the germline V gene (reference sequence) are LGHDT and YNNKEL. Trimmed from V: 3 bases; trimmed from J: 11 bases; junction bases lacking a gene match: 5. Including cysteine and phenylalanine, the CDR3 has 12 amino acids. The retained sequence is limited to the CDR3, 36 bases, with the frame set at the first base.